This T cell receptor beta chain stems from a study of blood T cell repertoires in COVID-19. Background on the study: PBMCs, B-cell-depleted T cells, or T cells provided the cDNA or gDNA that made up the material.

Only in-frame clones appear in the TCRdb table, and some are missing; sequencing was by immunoSEQ multiplex PCR. Of 280,000 or so clones in the sample, approximately 86% were seen once. The clonotype originates from a woman under 40 who had recovered from COVID-19. Sequencing was performed on peripheral blood.

The CDR3 DNA reads TGTGCCAGCAGTTTCCAGGCCTCTGGAAACACCATATATTTT. It translates to CASSFQASGNTIYF. The chain has TRBV28 and TRBJ1-3, with no clear D. V lost 3 bases to trimming and J lost 0 bases, with 6 bases between them. Germline CDR1 MDHEN, CDR2 SYDVKM. There are 14 residues in the CDR3.